This T cell receptor beta chain was found in a study of cytomegalovirus exposure and HLA in healthy donors. Overall study results and limits: Reportedly, a later analysis found an Asian-associated ancestry cluster had fewer N-insertions than the roughly 670-donor mean.

CDR3 length equals 13 residues. V shed 5 bases and J 2 bases; nucleotides not matched to a gene: 3. Germline V gives CDR1 SGHAT, CDR2 FQNNGV. The PCR employed 60 Vbeta primers together with 13 Jbeta primers. This table comes from immunoSEQ multiplex PCR, and its TCRdb copy is limited to in-frame clones, with some not included. This repertoire shows about 140,000 clones, approximately 80% found once; its top ten account for 1.4% to 1.5%. In regard to this clone: What it binds is not known.

This chain joins TRBV11-2 and TRBJ2-7; TRBD2 matches at 7 bases. The sequenced material came from PBMCs. This receptor was obtained from a man aged 25-45 years in good health and CMV-seropositive. Here the CDR3 reads CASSHGTTYEQYF. As DNA, the CDR3 is TGTGCCAGCAGCCATGGGACTACCTACGAGCAGTACTTC.